Sequencing of this T cell receptor beta chain was carried out in a study of blood T cell repertoires in COVID-19. Study information: Samples taken during acute and convalescent COVID-19 were collected in the United States, Italy and Spain. Nucleic acid was either cDNA or gDNA, and it came from T cells, B-cell-depleted T cells, or PBMCs.

V shed 6 bases and J shed 0 bases, with 24 bases lying between them. The germline V gene has CDR1 SNHLY and CDR2 FYNNEI. The CDR3 spans 19 residues. In the authors' methods: Scientists estimated how many nucleated cells there were by amplifying reference gene primers. Sequenced by immunoSEQ multiplex PCR; TCRdb stores in-frame clones only, minus some. That table is the source of V, J and clone size, and D and trimming were worked out from the DNA. There are 400,000 or so clones in the sample; about 88% occur only once, and approximately 2.9% lies in the top ten. The V gene is TRBV2, the J gene TRBJ1-5; tentative D call: TRBD1 (6 bases). The sample consisted of peripheral blood. This TCR was recovered from a human donor in a cohort sampled during active COVID-19. DNA of the CDR3: TGTGCCAGCAGCGCTGTTAAGACAGGTGCTTATTATAGCAATCAGCCCCAGCATTTT. Translation gives CASSAVKTGAYYSNQPQHF.